Listed below are T cell receptor beta chains from one sample, sequenced in a study of control samples from healthy donors and cancer patients. Here immunoSEQ multiplex PCR was the method, and the copy in TCRdb shows in-frame clones only, minus some. This sample has 95,000 to 150,000 clones, with about 90% found just once. The specimen sequenced was blood. These receptors came from a young man in good health. Each CDR3 is given with its conserved first and last residue. Fields, in order: V gene, J gene, D gene, clone size, CDR3 protein, CDR3 DNA. D genes are given only for firm matches. Clone size is shown for a subset of rows, as once, few, many or a class of expanded clone.

v_call: TRBV4-1; j_call: TRBJ2-2; d_call: TRBD1; clone_size: -; cdr3_aa: CASSRNRGQGELFF; cdr3_nt: TGCGCCAGCAGCCGAAACAGGGGTCAAGGGGAGCTGTTTTTT
v_call: TRBV6-5; j_call: TRBJ1-4; d_call: TRBD1; clone_size: -; cdr3_aa: CASSYSRTGSLEKLFF; cdr3_nt: TGTGCCAGCAGTTACTCGAGGACAGGGTCCTTGGAAAAACTGTTTTTT
v_call: TRBV3-1/TRBV3-2; j_call: TRBJ2-7; d_call: TRBD1; clone_size: once; cdr3_aa: CASSQKTGFRYEQYF; cdr3_nt: TGTGCCAGCAGCCAAAAGACAGGGTTTCGATACGAGCAGTACTTC
v_call: TRBV28; j_call: TRBJ2-6; d_call: -; clone_size: -; cdr3_aa: CASRGPRGRASGANVLTF; cdr3_nt: TGTGCCAGCAGGGGACCTAGGGGGAGGGCTTCTGGGGCCAACGTCCTGACTTTC
v_call: TRBV7-9; j_call: TRBJ2-6; d_call: -; clone_size: -; cdr3_aa: CASSSSEASRSGANVLTF; cdr3_nt: TGTGCCAGCAGTTCCAGTGAGGCTTCCAGGTCTGGGGCCAACGTCCTGACTTTC
v_call: TRBV4-3; j_call: TRBJ2-5; d_call: TRBD1; clone_size: -; cdr3_aa: CASRLDRAPQETQYF; cdr3_nt: TGCGCCAGCAGGCTCGACAGGGCCCCTCAAGAGACCCAGTACTTC
v_call: TRBV25-1; j_call: TRBJ2-7; d_call: TRBD1; clone_size: -; cdr3_aa: CASSEGQTYEQYF; cdr3_nt: TGTGCCAGCAGTGAGGGACAGACATACGAGCAGTACTTC
v_call: TRBV19; j_call: TRBJ2-5; d_call: TRBD1; clone_size: -; cdr3_aa: CASSIVSPGQGGETQYF; cdr3_nt: TGTGCCAGTAGTATTGTATCCCCCGGACAGGGCGGAGAGACCCAGTACTTC
v_call: TRBV5-4; j_call: TRBJ2-5; d_call: -; clone_size: once; cdr3_aa: CASSLGDGAGQETQYF; cdr3_nt: TGTGCCAGCAGCTTGGGGGACGGAGCGGGCCAAGAGACCCAGTACTTC
v_call: TRBV7-3; j_call: TRBJ2-7; d_call: -; clone_size: -; cdr3_aa: CASSFTGGGHYEQYF; cdr3_nt: TGTGCCAGCAGCTTTACCGGCGGGGGACACTACGAGCAGTACTTC
v_call: TRBV6-4; j_call: TRBJ2-2; d_call: -; clone_size: -; cdr3_aa: CASSPGVGGRIANTGELFF; cdr3_nt: TGTGCCAGCAGTCCTGGCGTGGGTGGCAGGATTGCGAACACCGGGGAGCTGTTTTTT
v_call: TRBV9; j_call: TRBJ2-3; d_call: -; clone_size: once; cdr3_aa: CASSVERTDTQYF; cdr3_nt: TGTGCCAGCAGCGTAGAGAGGACGGATACGCAGTATTTT
v_call: TRBV28; j_call: TRBJ2-3; d_call: -; clone_size: -; cdr3_aa: CASSLSDTQYF; cdr3_nt: TGTGCCAGCAGTTTATCAGATACGCAGTATTTT
v_call: TRBV28; j_call: TRBJ2-4; d_call: TRBD1; clone_size: -; cdr3_aa: CASSSGTGTFLAKNIQYF; cdr3_nt: TGTGCCAGCAGTTCCGGGACAGGAACCTTTCTAGCCAAAAACATTCAGTACTTC
v_call: TRBV11-2; j_call: TRBJ2-7; d_call: TRBD1; clone_size: -; cdr3_aa: CASSSSLDRAYEQYF; cdr3_nt: TGTGCCAGCAGCTCCTCGCTCGACAGGGCCTACGAGCAGTACTTC
v_call: TRBV19; j_call: TRBJ1-2; d_call: TRBD1; clone_size: -; cdr3_aa: CASRIGQGTYGYTF; cdr3_nt: TGTGCCAGTAGGATTGGACAGGGTACCTATGGCTACACCTTC
v_call: TRBV28; j_call: TRBJ1-5; d_call: -; clone_size: -; cdr3_aa: CASSLAGARKPQHF; cdr3_nt: TGTGCCAGCAGTTTAGCAGGGGCGCGAAAGCCCCAGCATTTT
v_call: TRBV29-1; j_call: TRBJ1-1; d_call: -; clone_size: -; cdr3_aa: CSVGQLMNTEAFF; cdr3_nt: TGCAGCGTGGGACAACTAATGAACACTGAAGCTTTCTTT
v_call: TRBV3-1/TRBV3-2; j_call: TRBJ2-1; d_call: TRBD2; clone_size: -; cdr3_aa: CASSQLSGIGQFF; cdr3_nt: TGTGCCAGCAGCCAGCTAAGCGGGATCGGGCAGTTCTTC
v_call: TRBV2; j_call: TRBJ1-4; d_call: TRBD1; clone_size: -; cdr3_aa: CASCRTGNEKLFF; cdr3_nt: TGTGCCAGCTGTCGGACAGGGAATGAAAAACTGTTTTTT
v_call: TRBV9; j_call: TRBJ1-5; d_call: -; clone_size: -; cdr3_aa: CASSVSAGPNQPQHF; cdr3_nt: TGTGCCAGCAGCGTATCGGCAGGGCCCAATCAGCCCCAGCATTTT
v_call: TRBV5-8; j_call: TRBJ2-7; d_call: -; clone_size: -; cdr3_aa: CASSLGRTLSYEQYF; cdr3_nt: TGTGCCAGCAGCTTGGGGCGGACCCTCTCCTACGAGCAGTACTTC
v_call: TRBV3-1/TRBV3-2; j_call: TRBJ2-5; d_call: TRBD1; clone_size: -; cdr3_aa: CASSQENRGPETQYF; cdr3_nt: TGTGCCAGCAGCCAAGAGAACAGGGGGCCGGAGACCCAGTACTTC
v_call: TRBV28; j_call: TRBJ1-4; d_call: -; clone_size: -; cdr3_aa: CASSFGSTNEKLFF; cdr3_nt: TGTGCCAGCAGTTTCGGGTCAACTAATGAAAAACTGTTTTTT
v_call: TRBV6-5; j_call: TRBJ2-3; d_call: TRBD2; clone_size: -; cdr3_aa: CASEGREEDTQYF; cdr3_nt: TGTGCCAGCGAGGGGCGGGAGGAGGATACGCAGTATTTT
v_call: TRBV11-2; j_call: TRBJ1-1; d_call: -; clone_size: -; cdr3_aa: CASSIRGRGWGTEAFF; cdr3_nt: TGTGCCAGCAGCATTAGGGGCAGGGGTTGGGGCACTGAAGCTTTCTTT
v_call: TRBV7-3; j_call: TRBJ2-1; d_call: TRBD2; clone_size: -; cdr3_aa: CASSPASGSAYNEQFF; cdr3_nt: TGTGCCAGCAGCCCAGCTAGCGGGAGTGCCTACAATGAGCAGTTCTTC
v_call: TRBV29-1; j_call: TRBJ1-2; d_call: -; clone_size: -; cdr3_aa: CSASTQRDYGYTF; cdr3_nt: TGCAGCGCATCGACCCAGCGGGACTATGGCTACACCTTC
v_call: TRBV6-5; j_call: TRBJ1-5; d_call: -; clone_size: once; cdr3_aa: CASSYSGGVQPQHF; cdr3_nt: TGTGCCAGCAGTTACTCAGGGGGAGTTCAGCCCCAGCATTTT
v_call: TRBV7-2; j_call: TRBJ2-7; d_call: -; clone_size: -; cdr3_aa: CASSPRAGTYEQYF; cdr3_nt: TGTGCCAGCAGCCCGAGGGCAGGGACCTACGAGCAGTACTTC
v_call: TRBV9; j_call: TRBJ2-7; d_call: TRBD2; clone_size: -; cdr3_aa: CASSVGRSQRGSSYEQYF; cdr3_nt: TGTGCCAGCAGCGTAGGTCGATCACAGCGGGGGAGCTCCTACGAGCAGTACTTC
v_call: TRBV7-9; j_call: TRBJ2-1; d_call: -; clone_size: -; cdr3_aa: CASSCLGTACNEQFF; cdr3_nt: TGTGCCAGCAGCTGTCTCGGGACTGCGTGCAATGAGCAGTTCTTC
v_call: TRBV3-1/TRBV3-2; j_call: TRBJ1-5; d_call: TRBD1; clone_size: -; cdr3_aa: CASSLGTGGTLGNQPQHF; cdr3_nt: TGTGCCAGCAGCCTTGGGACAGGGGGCACTTTGGGCAATCAGCCCCAGCATTTT
v_call: TRBV29-1; j_call: TRBJ2-1; d_call: TRBD1; clone_size: -; cdr3_aa: CSVTAGGIYNEQFF; cdr3_nt: TGCAGCGTCACTGCAGGGGGCATCTACAATGAGCAGTTCTTC
v_call: TRBV12-3/TRBV12-4; j_call: TRBJ1-5; d_call: TRBD1; clone_size: -; cdr3_aa: CASRGTEAQPQHF; cdr3_nt: TGTGCCAGCAGGGGGACAGAAGCCCAGCCCCAGCATTTT
v_call: TRBV12-3/TRBV12-4; j_call: TRBJ2-2; d_call: -; clone_size: -; cdr3_aa: CASGRTGELFF; cdr3_nt: TGTGCCAGCGGGAGGACCGGGGAGCTGTTTTTT
v_call: TRBV15; j_call: TRBJ2-7; d_call: -; clone_size: -; cdr3_aa: CATSSLGMSSYEQYF; cdr3_nt: TGTGCCACCAGCAGCCTAGGGATGAGCTCCTACGAGCAGTACTTC
v_call: TRBV27; j_call: TRBJ2-1; d_call: TRBD2; clone_size: -; cdr3_aa: CASRRGGDEQFF; cdr3_nt: TGTGCCAGTAGGCGGGGGGGCGATGAGCAGTTCTTC
v_call: TRBV27; j_call: TRBJ2-1; d_call: TRBD2; clone_size: -; cdr3_aa: CASIERWLAGSSYNEQFF; cdr3_nt: TGTGCCAGCATCGAGAGGTGGCTAGCGGGGAGCTCCTACAATGAGCAGTTCTTC
v_call: TRBV5-1; j_call: TRBJ2-5; d_call: -; clone_size: once; cdr3_aa: CASSLGLVGGNQETQYF; cdr3_nt: TGCGCCAGCAGCTTGGGGTTGGTTGGCGGGAACCAAGAGACCCAGTACTTC
v_call: TRBV6-2/TRBV6-3; j_call: TRBJ1-1; d_call: -; clone_size: -; cdr3_aa: CASSFMNTEAFF; cdr3_nt: TGTGCCAGCAGTTTCATGAACACTGAAGCTTTCTTT
v_call: TRBV6-6; j_call: TRBJ2-7; d_call: TRBD2; clone_size: once; cdr3_aa: CASSYSLAGSSYEQYF; cdr3_nt: TGTGCCAGCAGTTACTCACTAGCGGGAAGCTCCTACGAGCAGTACTTC
v_call: TRBV7-2; j_call: TRBJ1-1; d_call: -; clone_size: -; cdr3_aa: CASSTPGTYGNTEAFF; cdr3_nt: TGTGCCAGCAGCACCCCCGGGACCTATGGAAACACTGAAGCTTTCTTT
v_call: TRBV6-5; j_call: TRBJ1-1; d_call: -; clone_size: -; cdr3_aa: CASLDRASTEAFF; cdr3_nt: TGTGCCAGCCTCGATAGGGCGAGTACTGAAGCTTTCTTT
v_call: TRBV10-3; j_call: TRBJ2-1; d_call: -; clone_size: -; cdr3_aa: CAISDWWYNEQFF; cdr3_nt: TGTGCCATCAGTGATTGGTGGTACAATGAGCAGTTCTTC